The 27 T cell receptor beta chains below come from one sample, sequenced in a study of blood T cell repertoires in COVID-19. Using immunoSEQ multiplex PCR, the repertoire was profiled, and TCRdb retains in-frame clones only, with some absent. This repertoire shows fewer than 450,000 clones, roughly 87% found once; its top ten account for roughly 1%. Specimen: PBMCs or T cells enriched from blood (not recorded which). Source of these receptors: a woman aged 30 to 39 who had recovered from COVID-19.

The chain couples TRBV6-5 to TRBJ2-7; 7 nucleotides line up with TRBD2. The CDR3 totals 16 residues. Germline values: CDR1 MNHEY, CDR2 SVGAGI. V lost 0 bases, J lost 3 bases, and 8 bases stayed unmatched. The CDR3 region has the DNA TGTGCCAGCAGTTACTCGGGGGGGGAGCCGAACTACGAGCAGTACTTC. This encodes CASSYSGGEPNYEQYF.

This clone was detected once. This chain joins TRBV18 and TRBJ2-2; the match to TRBD1 covers 7 bases. Trimming removed 1 base from V and 3 bases from J; junction bases left unmatched: 5. This CDR3 region has 16 residues. Germline loops: CDR1 KGHSH, CDR2 LQKENI. CDR3 region: CASSPLTGADTGELFF. The DNA of the CDR3 is TGTGCCAGCTCACCACTAACAGGGGCAGACACCGGGGAGCTGTTTTTT.

CDR3 sequence: CASGSSTPRGRGDEQFF. As DNA, the CDR3 is TGTGCTAGTGGTTCTTCCACTCCCCGGGGGCGGGGGGATGAGCAGTTCTTC. J is TRBJ2-1 and V is TRBV12-5, with 8 bases that match TRBD2. Germline CDR1 reads LGHNT; CDR2 reads FRNRAP. This CDR3 region has 17 residues. Germline trimming cut 4 bases from V and 8 bases from J; bases unmatched to any gene: 16.

The chain couples TRBV28 to TRBJ1-5; D is undetermined. V lost 4 bases and J lost 9, with 16 bases in between. The CDR3 runs 14 residues. From germline, CDR1 is MDHEN and CDR2 SYDVKM. CDR3 region: CASSSPGRGTPQHF. The DNA for the CDR3 is TGTGCCAGCAGTTCCCCTGGACGGGGAACGCCCCAGCATTTT.

This chain uses TRBV4-3 with TRBJ2-5, with a possible D match to TRBD2 (7 bases). CDR3 length: 18 residues. CDR1 and CDR2 from the germline V gene are LGHNA and YSLEER. V shed 1 base and J shed 4 bases, with 22 bases lying between them. CDR3 sequence reads: CASSQGLGGPKGSETQYF. The CDR3 DNA sequence: TGCGCCAGCAGCCAAGGCTTGGGGGGGCCCAAGGGCTCAGAGACCCAGTACTTC.

The V gene is TRBV7-2, the J gene TRBJ1-6; possibly TRBD1 for D (6 bases). Trimming stripped 4 bases from V and 0 bases from J, with 19 bases between. Germline V gene sequence: CDR1 SGHTA, CDR2 FQGNSA. This CDR3 is built from 19 residues. The CDR3 here is CASSSSGTPISSYNSPLHF. The CDR3, as DNA: TGTGCCAGCAGCTCCTCCGGGACACCGATTAGCTCCTATAATTCACCCCTCCACTTT.

The J gene is TRBJ1-2, the V gene TRBV15; 10 bases align to TRBD1. The CDR3 totals 14 residues. V lost 5 bases, J lost 6 bases, and 6 bases stayed unmatched. Germline V CDR1 and CDR2: LNHNV, YYDKDF (reference sequence). This CDR3 reads CATSSGDRGHGYTF. The CDR3 DNA follows: TGTGCCACCAGCTCAGGTGACAGGGGGCATGGCTACACCTTC.

The chain joins TRBV11-2 to TRBJ2-5, with D possibly TRBD2 on 6 matching bases. The ends were cut back, 1 base at V and 5 bases at J, with 17 bases in the middle. The CDR3 length is 16 residues. Germline V lookup: CDR1 SGHAT, CDR2 FQNNGV. The DNA of the CDR3 is TGTGCCAGCAGCTTAGTACTCGGGGGTTTTACGGAGACCCAGTACTTC. Translating gives CASSLVLGGFTETQYF.

The chain uses TRBV7-8 and TRBJ2-1; 9 nucleotides line up with TRBD2. The germline gives CDR1 SGHVS, CDR2 FQNEAQ. J was trimmed by 4 bases and V by 1 base; bases with no gene match: 5. This CDR3 has 16 amino acids. The CDR3 region has the DNA TGTGCCAGCAGCTTAGGGAGGCTAGCGGGGTACAATGAGCAGTTCTTC. This encodes CASSLGRLAGYNEQFF.

The chain's CDR3 is CASGTGTGGGDTQYF. CDR3 bases: TGTGCCAGCGGAACCGGGACAGGGGGTGGAGATACGCAGTATTTT. The rearrangement links TRBV2 to TRBJ2-3, with TRBD1 identical over 11 bases. Germline CDR1 SNHLY, CDR2 FYNNEI. V trimming: 8 bases; J trimming: 5 bases; junction bases outside the gene matches: 9. The CDR3 sequence is 15 residues long.

The CDR3 DNA reads TGTGCCAGCAGCCGGACCGGGAGGTTTGGTCAGCCCCAGCATTTT. It specifies CASSRTGRFGQPQHF. The chain carries TRBV28 and TRBJ1-5; no clear D. Germline V gene lookup returns CDR1 MDHEN and CDR2 SYDVKM. The CDR3 spans 15 residues. Trimming took off 6 bases at V and 6 bases at J, with 18 bases between the two ends.

The V call is TRBV14, the J call TRBJ1-5; 7 nucleotides line up with TRBD1. Losses at the gene ends were 5 bases for V and 0 bases for J; bases not matched to a gene: 16. The CDR3 has 19 residues. CDR1 SGHDN and CDR2 FVKESK come from the germline V gene. CDR3 coding DNA: TGTGCCAGCAGCGTCCGGGACAGATGCCGAGTTTATAGCAATCAGCCCCAGCATTTT. It yields the protein CASSVRDRCRVYSNQPQHF.

This chain connects TRBV7-9 to TRBJ1-5; no reliable D call. Germline CDR1 SEHNR, CDR2 FQNEAQ (reference sequence). Trimming shortened V by 1 base and J by 9 bases, and 7 bases separated the two germline ends. This CDR3 comprises 12 residues. In nucleotides, the CDR3 is TGTGCCAGCAGCTTAGACGCGGCGCCCCAGCATTTT. Its translation is CASSLDAAPQHF.

The chain employs TRBV12-3 or TRBV12-4 and TRBJ2-5; 7 bases are shared with TRBD1. This CDR3 has 12 residues. The J segment lost 5 bases and the V segment lost 3 bases, leaving 0 bases of the junction unmatched. The chain's CDR3 is CASSLDRETQYF. The CDR3 nucleotides read TGTGCCAGCAGTTTGGACAGGGAGACCCAGTACTTC.

This chain joins TRBV28 and TRBJ2-1, with 11 nucleotides matching TRBD2. Germline assignment: CDR1 MDHEN and CDR2 SYDVKM. Trimming took 7 bases from V and 1 from J; bases not matched to a gene: 18. The CDR3 consists of 20 residues. DNA of the CDR3: TGTGCCAGCAACCCCGTGGTGGGGACTAGCGGACCTAGATCCTACAATGAGCAGTTCTTC. This gives the protein CASNPVVGTSGPRSYNEQFF.

The V gene is TRBV7-9, the J gene TRBJ2-7; D is ambiguous. Germline CDR1 SEHNR, CDR2 FQNEAQ (reference sequence). CDR3 length: 15 residues. V lost 2 bases to trimming and J lost 4 bases, with 15 bases between them. The CDR3 reads CASSLNLEPGYEQYF. CDR3 bases: TGTGCCAGCAGCTTAAATCTAGAACCGGGTTACGAGCAGTACTTC. Filled out from reference TRBV7-9 and TRBJ2-7, the complete variable domain reads DTGVSQNPRHKITKRGQNVTFRCDPISEHNRLYWYRQTLGQGPEFLTYFQNEAQLEKSRLLSDRFSAERPKGSFSTLEIQRTEQGDSAMYLCASSLNLEPGYEQYFGPGTRLTVT.

The rearrangement uses TRBV12-3 or TRBV12-4 and TRBJ2-7; TRBD1 matches at 8 bases. With 2 bases clipped from V and 5 bases from J, the junction kept 2 bases outside the gene matches. This CDR3 is 13 amino acids long. The DNA of the CDR3 is TGTGCCAGCAGTTTATTCAGGGGGCACGAGCAGTACTTC. Its translation: CASSLFRGHEQYF.

The chain employs TRBV5-3 and TRBJ2-3; a weak D match, TRBD2 (6 bases). TRBV5-3 is noted as an ORF with a role that remains uncertain. This CDR3 spans 17 amino acids. Trimming left V 0 bases short and J 0 bases short, with 14 bases between. In DNA, the CDR3 is TGTGCCAGAAGCTTGGCGGCTGGGGGGATTAGCACAGATACGCAGTATTTT. This codes for CARSLAAGGISTDTQYF.

This chain joins TRBV6-6 and TRBJ1-5; 8 nucleotides match TRBD1. With 4 bases clipped from V and 3 bases from J, the junction kept 5 bases outside the gene matches. CDR1 is MNHNY, CDR2 SVGAGI, per germline (reference sequence). This CDR3 is built from 15 residues. DNA of the CDR3: TGTGCCAGCAGTTCGGACAGGGAGAACAATCAGCCCCAGCATTTT. This codes for CASSSDRENNQPQHF.

The chain carries TRBV29-1 and TRBJ2-2, with a possible D match to TRBD1 (7 bases). Trimming removed 7 bases at V and 6 bases at J, with 15 bases between. Germline V CDR1 and CDR2: SQVTM, ANQGSEA. The CDR3 has 13 residues. The CDR3 is CSARRGLPGELFF. CDR3 sequence (DNA): TGCAGCGCCCGGAGGGGGCTTCCCGGGGAGCTGTTTTTT.

The V gene is TRBV28, the J gene TRBJ2-7, with D unclear. This CDR3 region has 13 residues. Trimming shortened V by 6 bases and J by 2 bases, and 11 bases separated the two germline ends. CDR1 is MDHEN and CDR2 is SYDVKM in the germline V gene. The DNA of the CDR3 is TGTGCCAGCAGCGTCCTAACCCCCTACGAGCAGTACTTC. Its translation is CASSVLTPYEQYF.

The gene calls are TRBV6-6 and TRBJ1-6; D gene unclear. CDR1 is MNHNY and CDR2 is SVGAGI in the germline V gene (reference sequence). The length of the CDR3 is 14 residues. The V and J ends lost 8 bases and 10 bases respectively, with 18 bases between them. Here the CDR3 reads CASGRVEEASPLHF. The CDR3 DNA is TGTGCCAGCGGAAGGGTGGAGGAGGCCTCACCCCTCCACTTT.

The genes are TRBV24-1 and TRBJ2-2; TRBD1 matches at 9 bases. Trimming removed 2 bases from V and 1 base from J; junction bases left unmatched: 4. The CDR3 extends over 17 amino acids. The germline V gene has CDR1 KGHDR and CDR2 SFDVKD. The CDR3: CATSDWGTGRNTGELFF. CDR3 coding DNA: TGTGCCACCAGTGATTGGGGGACAGGGAGGAACACCGGGGAGCTGTTTTTT.

The V gene is TRBV6-2 or TRBV6-3, the J gene TRBJ1-5; weak D call: TRBD1 (6 bases). The CDR3 totals 14 residues. V lost 4 bases to trimming and J lost 7 bases, with 14 bases between them. Per germline, CDR1 MNHEY and CDR2 SVGEGT. The CDR3 spells CASSLVQGQQPQHF. The CDR3, as DNA: TGTGCCAGCAGTTTAGTCCAGGGACAACAGCCCCAGCATTTT.

The chain has TRBV7-5 and TRBJ1-1. TRBV7-5 corresponds to a pseudogene. The CDR3 loop spans 17 amino acids. The CDR3 is CARSSGVRGARDTEAFF. The CDR3 DNA sequence: TGTGCCAGAAGTAGTGGGGTCCGGGGGGCAAGAGACACTGAAGCTTTCTTT.

The CDR3 coding sequence is TGTGCCAGCAGCGTAGAGGGGGCCTACACCGGGGAGCTGTTTTTT. As protein: CASSVEGAYTGELFF. The chain recombines TRBV9 with TRBJ2-2, with 7 positions matching TRBD1. Losses at the gene ends were 0 bases for V and 3 bases for J; bases not matched to a gene: 2. Germline V CDR1 and CDR2: SGDLS, YYNGEE. This CDR3 spans 15 amino acids.

This clone was observed once. The chain has TRBV28 and TRBJ1-1; no definite D call. Trimming took off 1 base at V and 11 bases at J, with 8 bases between the two ends. This CDR3 spans 11 amino acids. Germline V gene lookup returns CDR1 MDHEN and CDR2 SYDVKM. CDR3 amino acids: CASSLSGVAFF. CDR3 in DNA: TGTGCCAGCAGTTTATCCGGGGTGGCTTTCTTT.